The clone carrying this T cell receptor beta chain was recorded only once. Antigen unknown. This entry belongs to a study of T cell responses to AZD1222 COVID-19 vaccine. Study at large: Analyses pooled second doses at about 4 or about 12 weeks.

V lost 1 base to trimming and J lost 7 bases, with 12 bases between them. CDR3 length: 14 residues. Looked up from germline, CDR1 is SGHNT and CDR2 is YYREEE (reference sequence). This table comes from immunoSEQ multiplex PCR, and its TCRdb copy is limited to in-frame clones, with some not included. The sample has about 92,000 clones; almost 90% are singletons. Broader study findings: White British people made up most donors, females outnumbered males, and clonal diversity was possibly underestimated. It was only after the peak T cell response that any repertoires were sampled. Baseline serology detected seropositivity in only a handful of AZD1222 recipients.

The TCR was taken from an adult in good health. The sequencing here drew on peripheral blood, taken on day 0 of AZD1222 vaccination. The rearrangement joins TRBV5-4 to TRBJ2-1; a weak D match, TRBD1 (8 bases). For the CDR3, the DNA is TGTGCCAGCAGCTTGACAGGGGGGGGGAATGAGCAGTTCTTC. Translation: CASSLTGGGNEQFF.